This T cell receptor beta chain was sequenced during a study of cytomegalovirus exposure and HLA in healthy donors (dated by TCRdb to about 2017). Looking at the study overall: An earlier analysis of some 600 of the donors reported approximately 280 Gb of sequence data and 90 million to 120 million unique TCR beta sequences obtained from about 179 million T cells. An early release covering roughly 640 HLA-typed donors comprised about 310 gigabases of sequencing data and tens of millions of unique TCR sequences. Among the roughly 390 genotyped donors, approximately 82% belonged to the genetic ancestry cluster associated with self-reported Caucasian donors. The study aimed to test whether signatures of past pathogen exposure could be identified by cataloging public T cell receptors. The study profiled the T cell repertoires of under 700 subjects by immunosequencing and related them to cytomegalovirus serostatus. In addition to the first cohort of 666 subjects, a separate validation cohort of under 150 different subjects was used. To predict cytomegalovirus infection status, the study brought together high-throughput TCR immunosequencing, statistical association of individual TCRs with disease status, and machine learning. In a later analysis, previously published TCR beta repertoires from about 640 donors were re-analyzed and high-resolution HLA genotyping was added so that TCR occurrence patterns could be studied. Rather than using new phenotypic data, the later analysis identified candidate immune exposures from TCR beta sequences and from how often those sequences occurred across donors. An earlier analysis of approximately 500 of the donors applied high-throughput TCR beta sequencing to assess whether each TCR beta V gene segment acted as functional or pseudogenic. Donor age, sex, ethnicity and CMV serostatus were compiled together with the repertoire data. A later genetic analysis took genome-wide SNP genotypes for about 55% of the roughly 700 donors and used that subset as a discovery cohort. All discovery cohort repertoires had been generated on a single sequencing platform. HLA typing included class I and class II loci at four-digit resolution. The number of typed donors differed by locus: about 629-630 for A, B, C, DRB1 and DQB1; some 500 for DQA1; approximately 600 for DPA1; and around 450 for DPB1. Roughly five DR-DQ haplotypes were handled as single units for association and clustering because linkage in the cohort was strong. Across about 380 genotyped donors of the cohort, an average of 235,054 unique TCR beta nucleotide sequences per donor were sequenced, and roughly 20% of those sequences were non-productive.

The CDR3 covers 12 residues, taking in both the cysteine and the phenylalanine. Only CDR3 DNA is held: 36 bases, read in frame from base 1. The junction carries 10 bases between V and J, which are trimmed by 4 bases and 9 bases respectively. According to the germline V gene, CDR1 reads SGDLS and CDR2 reads YYNGEE. The cohort was made up of 666 healthy bone marrow donors. At the time of sampling, every cohort member was nominally healthy, though immune exposures that went unrecorded were likely present. The donor was CMV seronegative and belonged to the group of over 350 seronegative cohort members. Every donor gave a peripheral blood sample, and the peripheral blood mononuclear cells from that sample were used for TCR beta sequencing. The Qiagen DNeasy Blood Extraction Kit was used to extract genomic DNA from the blood cell samples. This clone was seen a few times. Its antigen is not yet known. No qualities accompany the bases; no much larger clone lies one base away.

Receptor amplification or capture employed the immunoSEQ multiplex PCR assay. For the multiplex PCR, a mixture combining 60 forward primers for TCR Vbeta segments and 13 reverse primers for TCR Jbeta segments was used. The CDR3 region of rearranged TCR beta genes was amplified from genomic DNA by a multiplex PCR assay. On the Illumina HiSeq System, the amplified TCR beta libraries were sequenced as 87-base-pair reads. In the authors' own workflow: Across the roughly 700 repertoires, a later analysis counted tens of millions of unique TCR beta chains, around 10 million of which were shared by at least two donors. Raw reads were error-corrected and collapsed into unique sequences by a nearest-neighbor algorithm in which closely related sequences were merged to remove PCR and sequencing errors. To assign V, D and J gene segments, CDR3 sequences were aligned to IMGT reference sequences. For a sequence to be retained, at least a six-nucleotide match to both a V gene segment and a J gene segment was required. Rearrangements were classified as productive when the CDR3 lacked stop codons and remained in frame with V and J, and all other rearrangements were classified as non-productive. CDR3 was defined according to IMGT convention as the region running from the second conserved V-encoded cysteine to the conserved J-encoded phenylalanine. Sequences without an unambiguous match to a single V gene segment were excluded from the earlier analysis of several hundred of the donors. In an earlier analysis of approximately 550 of the donors, V segments were called functional above 56.7% productive rearrangements and were called segregating when the between-donor standard deviation exceeded 5%. A statistical classification framework was developed to diagnose cytomegalovirus status using the catalog of TCR beta chain sequences. A later analysis assigned V and J genes by comparing TCR nucleotide sequences with IMGT/GENE-DB human TR gene sequences. The TCRdist pipeline was used in a later analysis to assign CDR3 sequences and most-parsimonious VDJ recombination scenarios. In a later analysis, each TCR beta chain was defined by its CDR3 amino acid sequence together with its V-gene family, and reads without a unique V-gene family were excluded. In a later analysis, fewer than 650 highly shared, low-generation-probability nucleotide sequences were removed to address suspected cross-contamination and a sequencing artifact. In a later analysis, a clonal expansion index for each public chain was calculated from normalized within-repertoire ranks of inferred template counts. In a later analysis, generation probabilities were computed with a VDJ recombination model fitted to out-of-frame rearrangements, and the resulting probabilities were checked against IGoR. In a later analysis, TCR-TCR, TCR-HLA and TCR-CMV co-occurrence was scored with hypergeometric tests, and a repertoire-size bias correction was applied to TCR pairs. A later analysis estimated false discovery rates by permuting HLA or CMV assignments 20 times. In a later analysis, co-occurring TCRs were grouped with DBSCAN, and TCRdist sequence similarity was added when clustering was performed within HLA-allele-positive subsets. Co-occurrence clustering excluded repertoires with fewer than 30,000 or more than 120,000 public chains, plus five with anomalous nucleotide sharing. The immuneACCESS repertoire file appears here via TCRdb, limited to in-frame rearrangements. These files lack a portion of the clones; in checked studies, under half of the deficit traces to unresolved V genes, and the cause of the others is not known. That table supplies the V and J calls and clone size; D and trimming were determined from the DNA. The sample table shows under 110,000 clones, and about two thirds are seen once. About 0.8% of the sample belongs to the ten largest clones.

Beyond this particular receptor, the publication reports: An association between a missense DCLRE1C variant and V-gene and J-gene trimming of TCR beta chains was found in a later genetic analysis and replicated in an independent cohort. Cytomegalovirus status was reported to be diagnosed by the classifier with high specificity and sensitivity in both the original and validation cohorts. Compared with the roughly 670-donor mean, donors in an Asian-associated ancestry cluster had fewer N-insertions in productive TCRs, according to a later genetic analysis. A further reported finding was that TCR beta sequences accurately predicted the HLA-A and HLA-B alleles for most subjects in the first cohort. A cluster of highly shared sequence variants was judged likely to represent a technical artifact of the sequencing pipeline. In a later analysis, HLA-associated TCR beta chains showed more clonal expansion and lower generation probabilities than non-associated chains that were equally common. Linkage disequilibrium might explain the correlated functional status among segregating V segments, but an unknown experimental factor could not be excluded. Because some donors lacked HLA typing at each locus, the association tests relied only on the typed subset. Immune exposure information for the cohort was limited to CMV serostatus. In vitro tests confirmed that three of the cytomegalovirus-associated TCR beta chains recognize cytomegalovirus antigens. Sequencing depth was assumed to be roughly uniform across donors in the presence/absence analyses, though that assumption may not hold. According to a later analysis, most CMV-associated TCR beta chains appeared to be HLA-restricted, and the HLA associations seemed to be driven largely by CMV exposure. A later analysis found that TCR association rates varied across HLA loci, with DRB1 alleles showing the most associated TCRs and HLA-C alleles the fewest. Across donors, most TCR sequences were observed very rarely, whereas some public TCRs were present in many individuals. An earlier analysis of several hundred of the donors showed that most TCR beta V segments appeared in productive rearrangements either about 87% or about 30% of the time, which broadly matched IMGT annotations. Assigning TCR associations to individual alleles was difficult when HLA alleles, especially DR and DQ, strongly co-occurred. Because counts were too low, seventeen rarely observed V segments, including chromosome 9 orphons, were excluded from the earlier analysis of 587 of the donors. In a later analysis, several top co-occurrence clusters were reported to appear linked to parvovirus B19, influenza, CMV and Epstein-Barr virus. According to the authors, the approach could potentially be generalized to other disease states and immunological phenotypes. A later analysis associated 15,000 to 20,000 TCR beta sequences with specific HLA alleles at a false discovery rate of 0.05. Because the 87-base-pair reads could not distinguish some IMGT-functional V segments, including TRBV6-2 and TRBV6-3, those segments were excluded. A total of fewer than 200 TCR beta chains were listed by the study as associated with cytomegalovirus. This cohort had only TCR beta chains sequenced, and the lack of alpha or paired-chain data limited which features could be detected.

Specimen: PBMCs. This chain is built from TRBV9 and TRBJ2-2; matching of 7 bases hints at TRBD2 as the D gene. The TCR comes from a boy aged 5-17 years in good health and CMV-seronegative. The CDR3: CASSTGGRELFF. The bases read TGTGCCAGCAGCACCGGGGGGCGGGAGCTGTTTTTT.